A single sample gave rise to the 27 T cell receptor beta chains below, sequenced in a study of metastatic and nonmetastatic thyroid tumors. TCRdb re-called clones from the PCR reads using MiXCR. The table lists 7,000 to 9,500 clones, 24% of them singletons. No treatment had been given to any patient before thyroid surgery. Specimen: tumor tissue. The source of these receptors is a female donor with papillary thyroid cancer or a benign thyroid nodule (not recorded which). Some clones in this sample may be carry-over from other donors' samples.

This clone is termed hyperexpanded (1% or more). V gene TRBV2 combines with J gene TRBJ1-1; no definite D call. Germline V gene data show CDR1 as SNHLY and CDR2 as FYNNEI. The CDR3 is 17 residues long. Trimming took off 5 bases at V and 3 bases at J, with 22 bases between the two ends. DNA for the CDR3: TGTGCCAGCAGTTTAACTCGGGAAATTGGGGTGTACACTGAAGCTTTCTTT. Protein product: CASSLTREIGVYTEAFF.

The chain uses TRBV20-1 and TRBJ2-7; 8 bases map to TRBD1. Germline CDR1 DFQATT, CDR2 SNEGSKA (reference sequence). The CDR3 totals 15 residues. V lost 2 bases and J lost 2; bases outside the gene matches: 8. DNA for the CDR3: TGCAGTGCTAGATCTCAGGGGGCCAGAACCTACGAGCAGTACTTC. Its translation is CSARSQGARTYEQYF.

This clone rates as medium-sized (0.01 to 0.1%). The chain has TRBV12-3 or TRBV12-4 and TRBJ1-2; D remains unclear. V lost 1 base to trimming and J lost 1 base, with 4 bases between them. The CDR3 sequence is 13 residues long. The DNA for the CDR3 is TGTGCCAGCAGTTTAGACGGTAACTATGGCTACACCTTC. Translating it yields CASSLDGNYGYTF.

This clone is medium-sized. The gene calls are TRBV28 and TRBJ1-2; the D is unclear. CDR1 MDHEN and CDR2 SYDVKM come from the germline V gene. The CDR3 totals 14 residues. Trimming left V 4 bases short and J 5 bases short, with 14 bases between. CDR3 sequence (DNA): TGTGCCAGCAGTTCCTCCCCCGGAATTTATGGCTACACCTTC. Translation gives CASSSSPGIYGYTF.

About this clone: The DNA is omitted, as the CDR3 cannot be located on it reliably, and the CDR3 follows TCRdb's listing. V gene TRBV6-1 combines with J gene TRBJ1-4; TRBD1, the table's D call, was not compared with the DNA. With termini counted, the CDR3 has 14 amino acids. Germline V gene lookup returns CDR1 MNHNS and CDR2 SASEGT. This chain's CDR3 is CASTPGQGMKNCFF.

This clone occurred a few times. The chain joins TRBV12-3 or TRBV12-4 to TRBJ2-2; 7 bases align to TRBD2. J was trimmed by 6 bases and V by 5 bases; bases with no gene match: 3. The CDR3 covers 13 residues. The CDR3 bases are TGTGCCAGCAGTCCGGCGGGGGCCGGGGAGCTGTTTTTT. Translation gives CASSPAGAGELFF.

As concerns this clone: Compared with germline, one end of the junction differs, possibly owing to a read error. This chain joins TRBV5-5 and TRBJ2-7; a weak D match, TRBD1 (5 bases). This CDR3 is 15 amino acids long. Germline V lookup: CDR1 SGHKS, CDR2 YYEKEE (reference sequence). The DNA for the CDR3 is TGTGCCAGCAGCTTGGAGGGGCGGAGCTCCTACGATCAGTACTTC. Translating gives CASSLEGRSSYDQYF.

This clone occurred many times. The CDR3 protein is CASNFNTGELFF. Written as DNA, the CDR3 is TGTGCCAGCAACTTTAACACCGGGGAGCTGTTTTTT. The J gene is TRBJ2-2, the V gene TRBV9; D not certain. In germline, CDR1 is SGDLS, CDR2 YYNGEE. The CDR3 runs 12 residues. The V gene lost 6 bases and the J gene lost 2 bases, with 5 bases spanning the gap.

By its share, this clone is medium-sized. The chain links TRBV10-3 to TRBJ2-7; D may be TRBD1 (5 bases). V lost 6 bases to trimming and J lost 3 bases, with 6 bases between them. Germline lookup yields CDR1 ENHRY and CDR2 SYGVKD. This CDR3 contains 11 residues. CDR3 amino acids: CAIRDNYEQYF. The CDR3 nucleotides are TGTGCCATCAGGGACAACTACGAGCAGTACTTC.

V gene TRBV19 combines with J gene TRBJ2-7; the D gene could be TRBD1 or TRBD2 (7 bases each). Germline CDR1 and CDR2: LNHDA and SQIVND (reference sequence). Trimming took off 10 bases at V and 4 bases at J, with 17 bases between the two ends. This CDR3 is built from 13 residues. CDR3 protein: CATISQGGYEQYF. CDR3 sequence (DNA): TGTGCCACCATCAGCCAGGGGGGGTACGAGCAGTACTTC.

Relative to its sample, this clone is large (0.1 to 1%). The chain uses TRBV6-1 and TRBJ2-1; D call uncertain. In germline, CDR1 is MNHNS, CDR2 SASEGT. Trimming pared 5 bases from V and 7 bases from J, leaving 9 bases between. This CDR3 spans 12 amino acids. CDR3 nucleotide sequence: TGTGCCAGCAGTCAGAGACCAAATGAGCAGTTCTTC. Its translation: CASSQRPNEQFF.

This sequence joins TRBV6-1 and TRBJ1-2; no clear D gene. This CDR3 has 13 residues. From germline, CDR1 is MNHNS and CDR2 SASEGT. Trimming took off 5 bases at V and 0 bases at J, with 7 bases between the two ends. For the CDR3, the DNA is TGTGCCAGCAGTCCAGGTTCTAACTATGGCTACACCTTC. Translated: CASSPGSNYGYTF.

Comments on this clone: One junction end does not reproduce the germline sequence, and a read error may be involved. The J gene is TRBJ1-4, the V gene TRBV28, with D unclear. The germline gives CDR1 MDHEN, CDR2 SYDVKM. CDR3 length: 12 amino acids. DNA for the CDR3: TGTGCCAGCAGTTCTTTGAATGAAAGACTGTTTTTT. This codes for CASSSLNERLFF.

In its sample, this clone ranks as medium-sized (0.01 to 0.1%). This chain connects TRBV6-6 to TRBJ2-1, with TRBD2 matching 10 bases. This CDR3 comprises 18 residues. V trimming: 7 bases; J trimming: 3 bases; junction bases outside the gene matches: 15. Per the germline V gene, CDR1 is MNHNY and CDR2 is SVGAGI (reference sequence). CDR3 nucleotide sequence: TGTGCCAGCAAAGGGAAGTTAGCGGGGGGCGGGATCTACAATGAGCAGTTCTTC. Its translation is CASKGKLAGGGIYNEQFF.

This clone was observed a few times. The rearrangement uses TRBV6-2 or TRBV6-3 and TRBJ1-1; 8 bases are a match to TRBD1. The germline CDR1 and CDR2 sequences are MNHEY and SVGEGT. Trimming cost V 5 bases and J 1 base; bases outside gene matches: 12. CDR3 length: 17 amino acids. The CDR3 DNA follows: TGTGCCAGCAGTCACCCCTCGGACAGGGCTAGGAACACTGAAGCTTTCTTT. Amino acid sequence: CASSHPSDRARNTEAFF.

In this sample, this clone turned up a few times. The CDR3 ends on some other residue instead of the conserved phenylalanine or tryptophan, so this is likely a read error. The DNA for the CDR3 is TGTGCCAGCAGGTCGGGGGGATCTAATGAAAAACTGTTTCTT. This gives the protein CASRSGGSNEKLFL. The chain recombines TRBV12-3 or TRBV12-4 with TRBJ1-4, with a possible D match to TRBD1 (5 bases). V lost 6 bases, J lost 3 bases, and 11 bases lay in between. This CDR3 region has 14 residues.

This clone is classed as medium-sized. V usage is TRBV11-2 and J usage is TRBJ2-1; D tentatively reads TRBD1 or TRBD2 (5 bases each). The CDR3 runs 15 residues. Germline values: CDR1 SGHAT, CDR2 FQNNGV. Trimming shortened V by 0 bases and J by 7 bases, and 13 bases separated the two germline ends. CDR3 bases: TGTGCCAGCAGCTTAGATAAGGGGTGGGGGAATGAGCAGTTCTTC. Translated: CASSLDKGWGNEQFF.

This clone showed up many times. The chain is built from TRBV11-2 and TRBJ2-5; 14 positions agree with TRBD2. V gave up 0 bases and J gave up 5 bases; unmatched junction bases: 11. The CDR3 covers 19 residues. Germline V gene data show CDR1 as SGHAT and CDR2 as FQNNGV. CDR3 DNA sequence: TGTGCCAGCAGCTTAGATTCCCGACTAGCGGGAGGGTCTTGGGAGACCCAGTACTTC. This sequence encodes CASSLDSRLAGGSWETQYF.

This clone came up many times. The chain carries TRBV20-1 and TRBJ2-5, with 7 bases that match TRBD2. Germline lookup yields CDR1 DFQATT and CDR2 SNEGSKA (reference sequence). Losses at the gene ends were 0 bases for V and 0 bases for J; bases not matched to a gene: 4. CDR3 size: 15 residues. The CDR3 sequence: CSAREASGYQETQYF. CDR3 nucleotide sequence: TGCAGTGCTAGAGAGGCTAGCGGTTACCAAGAGACCCAGTACTTC.

In its sample, this clone ranks as medium-sized. The chain carries TRBV5-1 and TRBJ2-1; D is perhaps TRBD1 (6 bases). With 5 bases removed from V and 6 bases from J, the gap between germline ends came to 21 bases. CDR1 and CDR2 (germline): SGHRS, YFSETQ. The CDR3 has 16 amino acids. The CDR3 coding sequence is TGCGCCAGCAGTAGAGGCCAGGGGATGTGGAGCAATGAGCAGTTCTTC. The encoded protein is CASSRGQGMWSNEQFF.

This clone occurred many times. The gene calls are TRBV3-1 and TRBJ2-7; either TRBD1 or TRBD2 may supply D (5 bases each). CDR3 size: 13 residues. Germline loops: CDR1 LGHDT, CDR2 YNNKEL (reference sequence). Trimming pared 0 bases from V and 7 bases from J, leaving 10 bases between. Written as DNA, the CDR3 is TGTGCCAGCAGCCAAGATCGAGGGGTGGAGCAGTACTTC. It encodes CASSQDRGVEQYF.

By frequency in the sample, this clone is medium-sized. This chain links TRBV5-1 with TRBJ1-2, with TRBD1 as a possible D gene (6 bases). Trimming took 2 bases from V and 3 from J, leaving 11 bases between them. CDR1 is SGHRS and CDR2 is YFSETQ in the germline V gene. The CDR3 runs to 14 residues. As DNA, the CDR3 is TGCGCCAGCAGCTTCCGTGGGGGCGACTATGGCTACACCTTC. Its protein product is CASSFRGGDYGYTF.

This clone is medium-sized by share. The rearrangement joins TRBV24-1 to TRBJ2-2; 11 bases match TRBD2. This CDR3 has 17 amino acids. CDR1 and CDR2 (germline): KGHDR, SFDVKD. V shed 1 base and J 3 bases; nucleotides not matched to a gene: 3. The CDR3 DNA reads TGTGCCACCAGTGATTTCGGGACTAGCGGATACACCGGGGAGCTGTTTTTT. Its translation is CATSDFGTSGYTGELFF.

The genes are TRBV19 and TRBJ2-2; perhaps TRBD1 as D (6 bases). The CDR3 runs to 15 residues. V was clipped by 8 bases and J by 0 bases, with 13 bases between them. The V gene's germline CDR1 is LNHDA and CDR2 SQIVND (reference sequence). The CDR3 region has the DNA TGTGCCAGTTTTACGGGACACCCGAACACCGGGGAGCTGTTTTTT. Translated: CASFTGHPNTGELFF.

The V call is TRBV19, the J call TRBJ1-5; TRBD1 matches at 8 bases. Germline values: CDR1 LNHDA, CDR2 SQIVND (reference sequence). V trimming: 9 bases; J trimming: 1 base; junction bases outside the gene matches: 2. The CDR3 runs to 13 residues. CDR3: CASRQGSNQPQHF. CDR3 nucleotides: TGTGCCAGCCGACAGGGGAGCAATCAGCCCCAGCATTTT.

The chain carries TRBV2 and TRBJ1-2, with D maybe TRBD1 (5 bases). Germline V gene sequence: CDR1 SNHLY, CDR2 FYNNEI. Deletions cut 4 bases from V and 8 bases from J, with 14 bases between. The CDR3 is 13 residues long. In DNA form, the CDR3 reads TGTGCCAGCAGTGCTGAGCGGGGGAGGGGCTACACCTTC. Residues: CASSAERGRGYTF.

By proportion, this clone is medium-sized. The chain is built from TRBV28 and TRBJ2-7; D is unresolved. This CDR3 spans 14 amino acids. V was clipped by 3 bases and J by 3 bases, with 12 bases between them. Looked up from germline, CDR1 is MDHEN and CDR2 is SYDVKM. The CDR3 loop reads CASSLGQNDYEQYF. The CDR3 nucleotides read TGTGCCAGCAGTTTGGGCCAGAATGACTACGAGCAGTACTTC.